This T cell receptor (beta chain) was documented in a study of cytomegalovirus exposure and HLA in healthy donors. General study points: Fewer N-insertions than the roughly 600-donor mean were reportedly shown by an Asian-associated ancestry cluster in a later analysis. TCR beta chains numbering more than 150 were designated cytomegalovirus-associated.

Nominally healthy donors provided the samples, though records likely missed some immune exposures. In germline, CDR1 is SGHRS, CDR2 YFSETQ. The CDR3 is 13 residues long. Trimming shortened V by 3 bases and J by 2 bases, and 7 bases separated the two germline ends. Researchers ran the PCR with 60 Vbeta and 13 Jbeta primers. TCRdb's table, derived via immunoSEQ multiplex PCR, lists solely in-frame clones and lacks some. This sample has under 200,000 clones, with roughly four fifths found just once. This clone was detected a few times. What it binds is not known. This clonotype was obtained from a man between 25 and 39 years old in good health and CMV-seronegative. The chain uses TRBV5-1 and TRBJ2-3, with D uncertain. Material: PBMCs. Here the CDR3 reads CASSSEFTDTQYF. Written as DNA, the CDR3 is TGCGCCAGCAGCTCCGAGTTCACAGATACGCAGTATTTT. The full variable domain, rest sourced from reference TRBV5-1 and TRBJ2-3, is KAGVTQTPRYLIKTRGQQVTLSCSPISGHRSVSWYQQTPGQGLQFLFEYFSETQRNKGNFPGRFSGRQFSNSRSEMNVSTLELGDSALYLCASSSEFTDTQYFGPGTRLTVL.